This record looks at one T cell receptor (beta chain) sequence and its context. The data are from a study of blood T cell repertoires in COVID-19. Only in-frame clones appear in the TCRdb table, and some are missing; sequencing was by immunoSEQ multiplex PCR. The profile shows 72,000 or so clones, around 85% of them singletons. Germline lookup yields CDR1 GTSNPN and CDR2 SVGIG (reference sequence). V lost 3 bases and J lost 7; bases outside the gene matches: 7. The CDR3 loop spans 13 amino acids. The material sequenced was peripheral blood. This TCR was recovered from a woman older than 75 with active or convalescent COVID-19. The chain has TRBV30 and TRBJ1-1; TRBD1 matches 8 bases. CDR3 DNA: TGTGCCTGGAGCCCAGGGGGCGCGGTTGAAGCTTTCTTT. It yields the protein CAWSPGGAVEAFF.